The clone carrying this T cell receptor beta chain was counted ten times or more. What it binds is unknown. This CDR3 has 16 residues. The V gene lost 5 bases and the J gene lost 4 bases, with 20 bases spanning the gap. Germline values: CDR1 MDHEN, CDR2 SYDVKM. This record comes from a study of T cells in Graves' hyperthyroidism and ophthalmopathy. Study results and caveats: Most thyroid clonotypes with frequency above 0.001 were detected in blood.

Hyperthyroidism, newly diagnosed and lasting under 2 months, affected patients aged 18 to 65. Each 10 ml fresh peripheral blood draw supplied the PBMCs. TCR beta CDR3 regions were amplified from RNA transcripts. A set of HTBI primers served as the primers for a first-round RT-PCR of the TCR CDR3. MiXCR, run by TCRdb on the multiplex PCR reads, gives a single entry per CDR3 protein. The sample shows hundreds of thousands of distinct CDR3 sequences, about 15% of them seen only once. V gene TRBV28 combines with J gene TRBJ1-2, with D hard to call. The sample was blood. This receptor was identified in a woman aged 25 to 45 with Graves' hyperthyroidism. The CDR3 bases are TGTGCCAGCAGTCTCATCCCCGGACGGGGAGGCTATGGCTACACCTTC. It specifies CASSLIPGRGGYGYTF.